This T cell receptor (beta chain) was captured in a study of OX40 agonist ivuxolimab in advanced cancers. Turning to the study itself: Three patients had partial responses: one hepatocellular carcinoma, two cutaneous melanoma.

Sequenced by immunoSEQ multiplex PCR; TCRdb stores in-frame clones only, minus some. The sample consists of 30,000 to 35,000 clones, roughly 80% of them appearing once. Overall study findings and caveats: Researchers did not determine the expanded peripheral T cells' antigen specificity.

From germline, CDR1 is MGHDK and CDR2 SYGVNS. The CDR3 totals 15 residues. Unmatched junction bases numbered 11, after V lost 3 bases and J lost 7 bases. As for this clone: The antigen is unknown.

Source: CD4+ or CD8+ T cells sorted from blood, taken in a trial of the OX40 agonist ivuxolimab. The TCR originated in an adult with an advanced solid tumor such as melanoma, head and neck, liver or kidney cancer. The rearrangement uses TRBV25-1 and TRBJ1-1, with TRBD1 matching over 7 bases. CDR3 nucleotide sequence: TGTGCCAGCAGTGACCGCCTTCGACAGGGAGGTGAAGCTTTCTTT. Its translation is CASSDRLRQGGEAFF.